Reported below is one TCR beta chain. In this sample, this clonotype turned up many times. Its binding antigen is unknown. No base quality values were provided; no much bigger clone lies one nucleotide off. This specimen belongs to a study of T-cell reconstitution after alpha-beta-depleted transplantation in children listed by TCRdb under 2016. Concerning the study at large: Using TCR repertoire profiling, the study followed T-cell immune reconstitution in a quantitative way in children after TCRalphabeta/CD19-depleted allogeneic hematopoietic cell transplantation. Beyond this particular receptor, the publication reports: The frequencies of hyperexpanded clones fell over the following months, and after one year, T-cell counts and TCRbeta diversity were mostly attributed to newly produced T cells. The apparently early alphabetaT-cell count recovery about two months after transplant was reportedly dependent on only several hundred rapidly expanded clones derived from non-depleted graft cells. In some patients, the high TCRbeta diversity seen at day 60 was put down to recipient T cells and intrathymic progenitors that had survived conditioning.

The sample's treatment or condition label is to be understood as: allogeneic hematopoietic cell transplantation with graft depleted of TCRalphabeta T cells and CD19 B cells. The children who served as transplant recipients had been given grafts of TCRalphabeta/CD19-depleted allogeneic hematopoietic cells. CDR1 and CDR2 (MNHEY, SMNVEV) derive from the germline V gene (reference sequence). The CDR3 has 15 amino acids, counting the end cysteine and phenylalanine. Just CDR3 DNA is preserved here, 45 bases in frame from base 1. V is clipped by 2 bases and J by 1 base, and the sequence between their germline boundaries is 12 bases long. Receptor amplification or capture employed PCR. The sequencer was an Illumina HiSeq 2500. Molecular barcoding was employed in the preparation of TCR libraries, with unique molecular identifiers being used to normalize TCRbeta repertoire quantification. TCRdb trimmed public reads at Q25 via fastp, called clones via MiXCR and kept in-frame beta chains. Each record represents a unique CDR3 protein, reported with the most common genes and DNA among its rows. The sample table shows about 260,000 distinct CDR3 sequences, and around 10% are seen once. The ten top clones hold 23% of the sample.

The chain is made from TRBV27 and TRBJ2-7; TRBD2 is possibly the D segment (5 matching bases). The origin of this receptor is a male patient aged 2 to 10 who had a stem cell transplant for chronic granulomatous disease, so the T cells may come from the graft donor. The sequences come from peripheral blood, collected 180 days after TCRalphabeta/CD19-depleted stem cell transplant. The CDR3 amino acid sequence is: CASSLVEVESYEQYF. In nucleotide form, the sequence is TGTGCCAGCAGTTTAGTGGAGGTAGAGTCCTACGAGCAGTACTTC.